This entry concerns a single T cell receptor beta chain. The entry originates in a study of blood T cell repertoires in COVID-19. Study overall: Spain, Italy and the United States supplied samples that represented acute and convalescent COVID-19. T cells, B-cell-depleted T cells, or PBMCs provided the cDNA or gDNA that served as material.

Two negative PCRs, clearance, or symptom resolution had been documented for recovered Cohort 3 donors. The table came from immunoSEQ multiplex PCR; TCRdb's copy has only in-frame clones and leaves some out. The data contain about 410,000 clones, 90% of them singletons. The CDR3 runs 15 residues. CDR1 is GTSNPN and CDR2 is SVGIG in the germline V gene (reference sequence). V shed 2 bases and J 5 bases; nucleotides not matched to a gene: 6. The V and J genes are TRBV30 and TRBJ2-3, with 11 bases matching TRBD2. The sample taken for sequencing was PBMCs or T cells enriched from blood (not recorded which). This receptor was taken from a young man who had recovered from COVID-19. The CDR3 DNA follows: TGTGCCTGGAGTCAACTAGCGGGAGTGGTAGATACGCAGTATTTT. It is translated as CAWSQLAGVVDTQYF.